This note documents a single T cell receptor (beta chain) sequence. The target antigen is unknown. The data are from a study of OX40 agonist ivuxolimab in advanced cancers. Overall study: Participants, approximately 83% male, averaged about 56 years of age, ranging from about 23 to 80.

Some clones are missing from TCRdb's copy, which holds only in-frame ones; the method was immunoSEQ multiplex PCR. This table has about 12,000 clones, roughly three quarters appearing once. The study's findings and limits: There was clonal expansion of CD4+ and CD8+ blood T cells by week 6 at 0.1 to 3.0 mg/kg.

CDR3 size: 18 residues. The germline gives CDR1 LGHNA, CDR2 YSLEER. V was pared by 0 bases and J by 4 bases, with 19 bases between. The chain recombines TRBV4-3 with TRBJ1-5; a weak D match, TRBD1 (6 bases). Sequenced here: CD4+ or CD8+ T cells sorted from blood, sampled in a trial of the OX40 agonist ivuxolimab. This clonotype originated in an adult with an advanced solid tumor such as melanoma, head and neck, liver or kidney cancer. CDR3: CASSQDLGGTGRNQPQHF. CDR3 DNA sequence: TGCGCCAGCAGCCAAGATCTCGGGGGCACAGGGAGGAATCAGCCCCAGCATTTT.